This entry lists 9 T cell receptor beta chains sequenced from one sample in a study of vaccination and CD4 T cells after COVID-19. This sample's time point: late sampling 161 to 241 days after vaccination in a few convalescent patients. Treatment specified: approximately 10-day PBMC culture with coronavirus spike peptide pools or control peptides (ViraFEST assay). Their recognized antigens are unknown. With the Oncomine TCR Beta short-read assay, DNA from cultured CD4+ T cells was sequenced. MiXCR, run by TCRdb on the PCR reads, gives a single entry per CDR3 protein. The repertoire holds tens of thousands of distinct CDR3 sequences, with roughly 33% as singletons. The sequences come from CD4+ T cells from blood, cultured in vitro, collected about 7 months after SARS-CoV-2 vaccination. All receptors derive from a human donor who had recovered from COVID-19.

This clonotype occurred a few times. The gene calls are TRBV7-8 and TRBJ2-5; 10 nucleotides line up with TRBD2. The J segment lost 4 bases and the V segment lost 7 bases, leaving 3 bases of the junction unmatched. CDR1 and CDR2 from the germline V gene are SGHVS and FQNEAQ. The CDR3 is made up of 13 amino acids. DNA of the CDR3: TGTGCCAGCATTTTAGCGGGAGGAGAGACCCAGTACTTC. It is translated as CASILAGGETQYF.

The sample holds one count of this clonotype. V is TRBV15 and J is TRBJ1-5; TRBD1 agrees at 10 bases. In germline, CDR1 is LNHNV, CDR2 YYDKDF (reference sequence). The CDR3 is 16 amino acids. Trimming cost V 5 bases and J 1 base; bases outside gene matches: 5. The CDR3: CATSGLTGGSNQPQHF. The CDR3 DNA follows: TGTGCCACCAGCGGGTTGACAGGGGGCAGCAATCAGCCCCAGCATTTT.

This chain connects TRBV5-4 to TRBJ1-6; weak D call: TRBD1 (5 bases). This CDR3 spans 14 amino acids. Between the trimmed V and J ends, which lost 2 bases and 10 bases, there was a span of 13 bases. The germline V gene encodes CDR1 SGHNT and CDR2 YYREEE (reference sequence). The CDR3 here is CASSLSGPGSPLHF. CDR3 bases: TGTGCCAGCAGCTTATCGGGGCCAGGGTCACCCCTCCACTTT.

The rearrangement joins TRBV7-9 to TRBJ2-1; maybe TRBD2 (6 bases). The germline V gene encodes CDR1 SEHNR and CDR2 FQNEAQ (reference sequence). CDR3 length: 14 residues. Trimming removed 3 bases from V and 7 bases from J, with 13 bases in between. The CDR3 coding sequence is TGTGCCAGCAGCTTTGGCAGGGAGGATAATGAGCAGTTCTTC. The encoded protein is CASSFGREDNEQFF.

This chain links TRBV20-1 with TRBJ2-2; 9 bases agree with TRBD2. After removal of 0 bases from V and 6 bases from J, the junction contained 2 bases not matched to a gene. The CDR3 runs to 14 residues. Germline CDR1 reads DFQATT; CDR2 reads SNEGSKA (reference sequence). Here the CDR3 reads CSARDGGRAGELFF. The CDR3 coding sequence is TGCAGTGCTAGAGATGGCGGGAGGGCCGGGGAGCTGTTTTTT.

This chain connects TRBV2 to TRBJ2-3; 12 bases are shared with TRBD2. The length of the CDR3 is 15 residues. Germline CDR1 SNHLY, CDR2 FYNNEI. Trimming at V came to 6 bases and at J to 6 bases, leaving 7 bases not matched to a gene. The CDR3 coding sequence is TGTGCCAGCAGCGTACTAGCGGGGGGAGGGGATACGCAGTATTTT. It specifies CASSVLAGGGDTQYF.

The chain recombines TRBV6-1 with TRBJ1-1; no clear D gene. Germline loops: CDR1 MNHNS, CDR2 SASEGT. The CDR3 runs to 11 residues. The V gene lost 8 bases and the J gene lost 3 bases, with 7 bases spanning the gap. CDR3 in amino acids: CASRIDTEAFF. The CDR3 nucleotides read TGTGCCAGCCGAATCGACACTGAAGCTTTCTTT.

The gene calls are TRBV20-1 and TRBJ2-2, with D uncertain. The V and J ends lost 7 bases and 1 base respectively, with 10 bases between them. There are 13 residues in the CDR3. Germline CDR1 and CDR2: DFQATT and SNEGSKA (reference sequence). The CDR3 protein is CSGYRGNTGELFF. DNA of the CDR3: TGCAGTGGATATAGAGGGAACACCGGGGAGCTGTTTTTT.

The chain combines TRBV4-2 with TRBJ2-2, with TRBD2 as a possible D gene (5 bases). Trimming stripped 0 bases from V and 5 bases from J, with 13 bases between. The CDR3 contains 16 residues. Germline CDR1 reads LGHNA; CDR2 reads YNFKEQ. The CDR3 sequence is CASSQEMMGVTGELFF. The CDR3 region has the DNA TGTGCCAGCAGCCAAGAAATGATGGGAGTTACCGGGGAGCTGTTTTTT.